This entry is about one TCR beta chain. These data are taken from a study of blood T cells in healthy people across ages. The V gene's germline CDR1 is LGHNA and CDR2 YNFKEQ. V was pared by 0 bases and J by 2 bases, with 8 bases between. The CDR3 is 15 amino acids. A second PCR of about 6 to 12 cycles used a sample-barcoded 5' primer and a J-beta primer mix. TCRdb re-derived calls from the 5' RACE reads in MiXCR, one entry per CDR3 protein. This sample yields 550,000 to 600,000 distinct CDR3 sequences, of which roughly 43% are seen a single time; around 24% belongs to the top ten. The origin of this receptor is a man older than 75 in good health. The specimen was blood. V is TRBV4-2 and J is TRBJ2-1; perhaps TRBD2 as D (6 bases). CDR3 residues: CASSQEAGPYNEQFF. The DNA of the CDR3 is TGTGCCAGCAGCCAAGAGGCGGGACCCTACAATGAGCAGTTCTTC.